A single sample is the source of the 5 T cell receptor beta chains below, sequenced in a study of graft-versus-host responses after intestinal transplantation. The table came from immunoSEQ multiplex PCR; TCRdb's copy has only in-frame clones and leaves some out. The sample records 7,500 to 10,000 clones, about 94% being singletons. Sequenced material: PBMCs, taken 8 days after intestinal transplant. These receptors were obtained from a human patient who received an intestinal transplant, so some T cells may come from the graft donor.

CDR3 coding DNA: TGTGCCAGCAGTCCCTCCCCCTTCTATGGCTACACCTTC. It codes for CASSPSPFYGYTF. The rearrangement links TRBV27 to TRBJ1-2; D uncertain. V lost 5 bases to trimming and J lost 4 bases, with 11 bases between them. CDR1 MNHEY and CDR2 SMNVEV come from the germline V gene (reference sequence). There are 13 residues in the CDR3.

On this clone: In the same sample, other DNA sequences code for this CDR3. The chain links TRBV30 to TRBJ1-1; D perhaps matches TRBD1 (5 bases). The germline gives CDR1 GTSNPN, CDR2 SVGIG (reference sequence). Trimming pared 7 bases from V and 1 base from J, leaving 7 bases between. This CDR3 is 11 amino acids long. Here the CDR3 reads CALRGNTEAFF. CDR3 DNA sequence: TGTGCCTTGAGGGGGAACACTGAAGCTTTCTTT.

The J gene is TRBJ2-7, the V gene TRBV2; 7 bases agree with TRBD2. Looked up from germline, CDR1 is SNHLY and CDR2 is FYNNEI. The trim removed 7 bases at V and 1 base at J, leaving 19 bases unmatched. This CDR3 has 18 residues. The CDR3 loop is CASTRGVNRDYSSYEQYF. The DNA of the CDR3 is TGTGCCAGCACCAGAGGGGTCAACCGGGACTATAGTTCCTACGAGCAGTACTTC. The full variable domain, with the rest looked up from reference TRBV2 and TRBJ2-7, is EPEVTQTPSHQVTQMGQEVILRCVPISNHLYFYWYRQILGQKVEFLVSFYNNEISEKSEIFDDQFSVERPDGSNFTLKIRSTKLEDSAMYFCASTRGVNRDYSSYEQYFGPGTRLTVT.

The V gene is TRBV10-3, the J gene TRBJ2-1, with 12 positions matching TRBD2. The CDR3 consists of 16 residues. Germline V gene sequence: CDR1 ENHRY, CDR2 SYGVKD. V lost 2 bases, J lost 5 bases, and 4 bases stayed unmatched. The CDR3 DNA reads TGTGCCATCAGTGAGAGACTAGCGGGGGAAAACAATGAGCAGTTCTTC. This codes for CAISERLAGENNEQFF.

The chain joins TRBV2 to TRBJ2-1; D unresolved. Per germline, CDR1 SNHLY and CDR2 FYNNEI. Trimming shortened V by 5 bases and J by 13 bases, and 18 bases separated the two germline ends. CDR3 length: 13 amino acids. The CDR3 protein is CASSHYPADTQFF. The DNA of the CDR3 is TGTGCCAGCAGTCATTACCCGGCAGATACACAGTTCTTC.